This T cell receptor (beta chain) stems from a study of beta chain features in type 1 diabetes (dated by TCRdb to 2017 to 2018). Background for the entire study: No differences in mean age, gender distribution, total cell number or subset yield were found between patients and healthy donors. The study compared TCRB repertoires of sorted circulating CD4+ T cell subsets between recently diagnosed type 1 diabetes patients and matched healthy donors. A total of 90 million to 130 million sorted cells were examined across all samples, and a strong correlation was observed between cell number per subset and RNA yield. Regulatory and stem cell-like memory subsets were obtained from only 8 patients and about eight healthy donors, while naive and central memory subsets were obtained from all 30 or so donors.

A single peripheral blood draw of about 116 mL on average was collected from each donor into heparinised tubes. A BD FACSAria II was used to sort naive, central memory, regulatory and stem cell-like memory CD4+ T cells with a panel that included CD45RO, CCR7, CD25, CD127, CD95 and CD27. Purity was above 95% for every sorted population. PBMCs were isolated right away by Lymphoprep density gradient centrifugation and were stained directly, without culture. Samples were stained and sorted in pairs, with one healthy donor and one patient per experiment, so that batch effects were minimized. The investigation overall reported the following: Patients with type 1 diabetes made fewer insertions and deleted more nucleotides at VDJ recombination sites, implying thymic rearrangement abnormalities. PCR may preferentially amplify shorter templates, but because patient and control samples were amplified and corrected together, any resulting skew would affect both groups equally. Type 1 diabetes patients showed a moderate but significant shortening of TCRB CDR3 length in all four CD4+ subsets. The naive, central memory and regulatory TCRB repertoires appeared to resemble one another more closely among patients than among healthy donors. Because small numbers of individuals were included in the HLA sub-analyses, any influence of HLA type on TCRB rearrangement was left unresolved. Because cDNA was sequenced instead of genomic DNA, activated cells with high expression could be over-represented, although the groups did not differ in activation or CD3 levels.

Concerning this clone itself: The antigen it recognizes is unknown. Qualities for individual bases were not recorded, and no much larger clone is one base off.

The entire amount of isolated RNA was reverse transcribed using the High Capacity cDNA Reverse Transcription Kit, so the sequenced TCRB transcripts were expressed ones. Deep immunoSEQ sequencing was applied to naive, central memory and regulatory T cell samples, giving an average of around 3.4 million total reads per sample. Sorted cells were lysed in RLT buffer, and RNA was extracted using DNase-treated RNeasy Micro or Mini kits according to cell number. Each cell subset was processed separately to prevent cross-contamination, with patient and healthy donor samples processed together. Using the immunoSEQ multiplex PCR, TCRB sequences were amplified from cDNA into 87-bp fragments spanning the CDR3 region. Sequencing of the amplicons was done on the Illumina HiSeq platform. In the source study's methods: Synthetic template baselines were used to correct PCR bias computationally, reads within Hamming distance 2 were collapsed together, and singletons that could not be merged were discarded. By aligning reads against IMGT, V, D and J genes, CDR3 length, and insertions or deletions at six rearrangement sites were assigned. Within each subset, clonotype counts were normalized to the number of sorted cells before true diversity and Gini coefficients were calculated with the tcR R package. The overlap coefficient, calculated on TCRB nucleotide sequences, was used to quantify repertoire sharing. Imported from immuneACCESS, the table was reduced by TCRdb to in-frame sequences with V and J called. These copies leave out some clones; in studies compared against another copy, an unresolved V gene accounts for under half, and the cause of the remainder is not known. The V and J calls and clone size are taken from that table; D and trimming were inferred from the DNA. For this sample there are about 28,000 clones; 65% appear just once. About 2.2% of the sample belongs to the ten largest clones.

Spanning cysteine to phenylalanine, the CDR3 consists of 15 amino acids. The entry retains the CDR3 DNA only, 45 bases that are in frame from base 1. The CDR1 and CDR2 encoded by the germline V gene (reference sequence) are GTSNPN and SVGIG. V loses 0 bases, J loses 0 bases, and the germline ends lie 12 bases apart. The specimen sequenced was Tregs from blood. In light of the paper, this sample's cell subset or site label describes: regulatory CD4+ T cells. This receptor chain uses TRBV30 and TRBJ2-7; TRBD2 is possibly the D segment (7 matching bases). This TCR was sampled from a woman aged 25 to 39 with type 1 diabetes. DNA sequence: TGTGCCTGGAGTGTATGGGGGGGGCTCTCCTACGAGCAGTACTTC. Its protein product is CAWSVWGGLSYEQYF.